Below are 32 T cell receptor beta chains sequenced from a single sample in a study of shared clonotypes between healthy human individuals. The data were produced by immunoSEQ multiplex PCR, yet TCRdb's version contains in-frame clones alone and is incomplete. The table has about 490,000 clones, around 80% seen once. The material sequenced was PBMCs. The receptors stem from a woman between 35 and 50 years old in good health. Some clones in this sample may be carry-over from other donors' samples.

The count of this clone is one. This chain connects TRBV5-1 to TRBJ2-7, with 7 bases aligning to TRBD2. CDR1 and CDR2 (germline): SGHRS, YFSETQ. The CDR3 extends over 15 amino acids. The V segment lost 4 bases and the J segment 2 bases; nucleotides outside the gene matches: 9. CDR3 DNA: TGCGCCAGCAGCCCAGAGGGAGGGAGGGCCTACGAGCAGTACTTC. Protein: CASSPEGGRAYEQYF.

The chain links TRBV7-3 to TRBJ2-2, with 8 nucleotides matching TRBD1. This CDR3 region has 20 residues. V shed 1 base, J shed 5 bases, and the junction held 18 bases outside the gene matches. Germline values: CDR1 SGHTA, CDR2 FQGTGA. CDR3 protein: CASSLIDGRGGQGGTGELFF. The CDR3 bases are TGTGCCAGCAGCTTAATAGATGGGCGAGGAGGACAGGGTGGAACCGGGGAGCTGTTTTTT. Filled out from reference TRBV7-3 and TRBJ2-2, the complete variable domain reads GAGVSQTPSNKVTEKGKYVELRCDPISGHTALYWYRQSLGQGPEFLIYFQGTGAADDSGLPNDRFFAVRPEGSVSTLKIQRTERGDSAVYLCASSLIDGRGGQGGTGELFFGEGSRLTVL.

The chain joins TRBV7-2 to TRBJ1-1; D unresolved. Between the trimmed V and J ends, which lost 3 bases and 1 base, there was a span of 9 bases. The CDR3 has 14 residues. Germline V lookup: CDR1 SGHTA, CDR2 FQGNSA. CDR3 sequence: CASSFFPPNTEAFF. CDR3 coding DNA: TGTGCCAGCAGCTTTTTTCCACCGAACACTGAAGCTTTCTTT. The full variable domain, with the rest looked up from reference TRBV7-2 and TRBJ1-1, is GAGVSQSPSNKVTEKGKDVELRCDPISGHTALYWYRQSLGQGLEFLIYFQGNSAPDKSGLPSDRFSAERTGGSVSTLTIQRTQQEDSAVYLCASSFFPPNTEAFFGQGTRLTVV.

In its sample, this clone was seen once. V is TRBV5-1 and J is TRBJ2-5; D may match TRBD1 or TRBD2 (5 bases each). The V and J ends lost 2 bases and 4 bases respectively, with 12 bases between them. The CDR3 contains 14 residues. The germline V gene has CDR1 SGHRS and CDR2 YFSETQ. As DNA, the CDR3 is TGCGCCAGCAGCTTAGGGGACGGCCCAGAGACCCAGTACTTC. This codes for CASSLGDGPETQYF. The full variable domain, rest sourced from reference TRBV5-1 and TRBJ2-5, is KAGVTQTPRYLIKTRGQQVTLSCSPISGHRSVSWYQQTPGQGLQFLFEYFSETQRNKGNFPGRFSGRQFSNSRSEMNVSTLELGDSALYLCASSLGDGPETQYFGPGTRLLVL.

The V and J genes are TRBV5-8 and TRBJ2-7; 11 positions agree with TRBD2. This CDR3 contains 17 residues. Trimming took 1 base from V and 0 from J; bases not matched to a gene: 6. CDR1 and CDR2 from the germline V gene are SGHTS and YDEGEE. CDR3 amino acids: CASSLNRGLAASYEQYF. The CDR3 DNA is TGTGCCAGCAGCTTGAACAGGGGACTAGCGGCCTCCTACGAGCAGTACTTC.

V usage is TRBV15 and J usage is TRBJ2-1; no firm D call. Per germline, CDR1 LNHNV and CDR2 YYDKDF (reference sequence). The CDR3 has 15 amino acids. V shed 1 base and J shed 3 bases, with 10 bases lying between them. The CDR3 DNA reads as TGTGCCACCAGCAGAGTTGGGCAGGTCTACAATGAGCAGTTCTTC. Translated: CATSRVGQVYNEQFF.

This clone was counted a few times. This chain links TRBV7-6 with TRBJ2-5; D may be TRBD2 (5 bases). In germline, CDR1 is SGHVS, CDR2 FNYEAQ. The CDR3 sequence is 15 residues long. Trimming took off 3 bases at V and 0 bases at J, with 11 bases between the two ends. CDR3: CASSLFSGYQETQYF. The CDR3 DNA reads as TGTGCCAGCAGCTTGTTCAGCGGATACCAAGAGACCCAGTACTTC. The full variable domain, in which reference TRBV7-6 and TRBJ2-5 provide the parts outside the CDR3, is GAGVSQSPRYKVTKRGQDVALRCDPISGHVSLYWYRQALGQGPEFLTYFNYEAQQDKSGLPNDRFSAERPEGSISTLTIQRTEQRDSAMYRCASSLFSGYQETQYFGPGTRLLVL.

The rearrangement joins TRBV4-1 to TRBJ2-7, with TRBD1 as a possible D gene (6 bases). CDR3 length equals 14 residues. Trimming removed 3 bases at V and 6 bases at J, with 15 bases between. Germline CDR1 reads MGHRA; CDR2 reads YSYEKL. In nucleotides, the CDR3 is TGCGCCAGCAGCCAGGGACACGTGATGGTCGAGCAGTACTTC. Translated: CASSQGHVMVEQYF.

The chain carries TRBV29-1 and TRBJ2-1; 9 bases fit TRBD2. CDR3 length: 14 residues. V lost 3 bases and J lost 2; bases outside the gene matches: 2. Germline CDR1 reads SQVTM; CDR2 reads ANQGSEA. The CDR3 region is CSVDGGRAYNEQFF. CDR3 coding DNA: TGCAGCGTTGATGGCGGGAGGGCCTACAATGAGCAGTTCTTC.

V gene TRBV27 combines with J gene TRBJ2-1, with 10 nucleotides matching TRBD2. Germline values: CDR1 MNHEY, CDR2 SMNVEV (reference sequence). The length of the CDR3 is 13 residues. V lost 4 bases and J lost 9; bases outside the gene matches: 3. DNA for the CDR3: TGTGCCAGCAGTTCTAGCGGGAGAGTTGAGCAGTTCTTC. Amino acids: CASSSSGRVEQFF.

The chain is built from TRBV19 and TRBJ2-1; 10 nucleotides align to TRBD1. V was pared by 9 bases and J by 1 base, with 9 bases of the junction left unmatched. CDR1 and CDR2 from the germline V gene are LNHDA and SQIVND (reference sequence). The CDR3 is 16 residues long. The CDR3 sequence is CARGQGEMESYNEQFF. The CDR3 nucleotides read TGTGCCAGAGGACAGGGGGAAATGGAGTCCTACAATGAGCAGTTCTTC.

The chain has TRBV5-1 and TRBJ1-1; D call uncertain. CDR3 length: 16 amino acids. The germline CDR1 and CDR2 sequences are SGHRS and YFSETQ. V gave up 0 bases and J gave up 0 bases, with 12 bases separating them. The CDR3 loop is CASSLESSPMNTEAFF. The CDR3 DNA follows: TGCGCCAGCAGCTTGGAGAGCAGCCCGATGAACACTGAAGCTTTCTTT.

This rearrangement joins TRBV30 to TRBJ2-7, with 13 bases that match TRBD2. The CDR3 length is 18 residues. From germline, CDR1 is GTSNPN and CDR2 SVGIG (reference sequence). The J segment lost 3 bases and the V segment lost 3 bases, leaving 14 bases of the junction unmatched. For the CDR3, the DNA is TGTGCCTGGAGCATGAGGACAGCCCGACTAGCGGGAGGCTACGAGCAGTACTTC. Translation gives CAWSMRTARLAGGYEQYF.

V gene TRBV18 combines with J gene TRBJ1-3, with 9 bases that match TRBD1. Germline V gene sequence: CDR1 KGHSH, CDR2 LQKENI. J lost 0 bases, V lost 2 bases, and 5 bases had no gene match. CDR3 length: 17 amino acids. In DNA, the CDR3 is TGTGCCAGCTCACCATTGGGACAGGGTTCCTCTGGAAACACCATATATTTT. Its protein product is CASSPLGQGSSGNTIYF.

V and J are TRBV4-2 and TRBJ2-7, with D tentatively TRBD2 (6 bases). CDR3 length: 18 residues. Germline CDR1 reads LGHNA; CDR2 reads YNFKEQ. V shed 0 bases and J shed 0 bases, with 18 bases lying between them. In nucleotides, the CDR3 is TGTGCCAGCAGCCAAGAGCCTGTGGGGACTGCTCCCTCCTACGAGCAGTACTTC. Translated, it gives CASSQEPVGTAPSYEQYF.

This chain uses TRBV13 with TRBJ1-2; TRBD1 is a possible D gene (5 bases). The germline V gene encodes CDR1 PRHDT and CDR2 FYEKMQ (reference sequence). The CDR3 length is 14 residues. V lost 2 bases, J lost 7 bases, and 14 bases lay in between. This CDR3 is CASSLSKGASGYTF. The DNA for the CDR3 is TGTGCCAGCAGCTTATCAAAAGGGGCGTCTGGCTACACCTTC.

V is TRBV5-8 and J is TRBJ1-2; D unclear. This CDR3 is built from 14 residues. Trimming removed 3 bases at V and 8 bases at J, with 17 bases between. From germline, CDR1 is SGHTS and CDR2 YDEGEE. Here the CDR3 reads CASSSRSRISGYTF. The CDR3 coding sequence is TGTGCCAGCAGCTCAAGGTCCAGAATTTCGGGCTACACCTTC.

This rearrangement joins TRBV28 to TRBJ1-5; D unclear. The CDR3 is 11 amino acids. The germline CDR1 and CDR2 sequences are MDHEN and SYDVKM. V was pared by 8 bases and J by 6 bases, with 8 bases between. CDR3 in DNA: TGTGCCAGCCATGGCGGTCAGCCCCAGCATTTT. This sequence encodes CASHGGQPQHF.

The V gene is TRBV9, the J gene TRBJ2-1, with TRBD2 matching 13 bases. CDR1 and CDR2 from the germline V gene are SGDLS and YYNGEE. There are 17 residues in the CDR3. The ends lost 3 bases at V and 9 bases at J; junction bases unmatched: 12. The DNA of the CDR3 is TGTGCCAGCAGCGCTCAACAGGGGACTAGCGGGACCGGTGAGCAGTTCTTC. Translated: CASSAQQGTSGTGEQFF.

Note on this clone: This may come from a read error, since a much larger clone is one base off. The chain has TRBV29-1 and TRBJ2-3; D may be TRBD1 or TRBD2 (5 bases each). The CDR3 loop spans 12 amino acids. In germline, CDR1 is SQVTM, CDR2 ANQGSEA. The CDR3 DNA reads TGCATCGCAACCCCGGGGCCAGATACGCAGTATTTT. This encodes CIATPGPDTQYF.

This clone was counted only a few times. The chain couples TRBV20-1 to TRBJ2-1; D may be TRBD1 (5 bases). The CDR3 has 11 residues. Deletions cut 7 bases from V and 10 bases from J, with 14 bases between. The germline gives CDR1 DFQATT, CDR2 SNEGSKA (reference sequence). The DNA of the CDR3 is TGCAGTGTTAGGGGTAGTTGGGAGCAGTTCTTC. It is translated as CSVRGSWEQFF.

The chain carries TRBV4-1 and TRBJ1-6, with 7 bases fitting TRBD1. Germline V lookup: CDR1 MGHRA, CDR2 YSYEKL. Unmatched junction bases numbered 4, after V lost 0 bases and J lost 8 bases. The CDR3 sequence is 15 residues long. CDR3 sequence reads: CASSQDQGVDSPLHF. The CDR3, as DNA: TGCGCCAGCAGCCAAGATCAGGGGGTCGATTCACCCCTCCACTTT.

The chain carries TRBV6-4 and TRBJ2-3; D may correspond to TRBD1 or TRBD2 (5 bases each). V shed 5 bases and J shed 0 bases, with 9 bases lying between them. CDR3 length: 14 amino acids. Germline CDR1 is MRHNA and CDR2 is SNTAGT. CDR3 nucleotide sequence: TGTGCCAGCAGTCGGGGCGGTAGCACAGATACGCAGTATTTT. Encoded protein: CASSRGGSTDTQYF.

The rearrangement uses TRBV7-9 and TRBJ2-5; a possible D gene is TRBD2 (6 bases). This CDR3 contains 14 residues. Germline V gives CDR1 SEHNR, CDR2 FQNEAQ (reference sequence). Trimming removed 5 bases from V and 2 bases from J, with 12 bases in between. The CDR3 here is CASSPPAGQETQYF. In DNA, the CDR3 is TGTGCCAGCAGCCCCCCGGCGGGACAAGAGACCCAGTACTTC.

V and J are TRBV4-2 and TRBJ1-5, with D maybe TRBD1 (6 bases). CDR3 length equals 16 residues. V was pared by 0 bases and J by 8 bases, with 17 bases between. Germline V gene data show CDR1 as LGHNA and CDR2 as YNFKEQ. The CDR3 is CASSQEESGGFEPQHF. CDR3 sequence (DNA): TGTGCCAGCAGCCAAGAAGAATCGGGGGGCTTTGAGCCCCAGCATTTT.

The rearrangement uses TRBV7-9 and TRBJ1-1; D is undetermined. CDR3 size: 17 residues. V lost 1 base to trimming and J lost 1 base, with 16 bases between them. Germline assignment: CDR1 SEHNR and CDR2 FQNEAQ (reference sequence). CDR3 loop: CASSLVTFGPTNTEAFF. The DNA for the CDR3 is TGTGCCAGCAGCTTAGTAACGTTCGGCCCGACGAACACTGAAGCTTTCTTT.

This clone came up a few times. The J gene is TRBJ1-1, the V gene TRBV10-3; 7 nucleotides agree with TRBD1. Per the germline V gene, CDR1 is ENHRY and CDR2 is SYGVKD. The CDR3 is 15 amino acids. The junction had 14 bases not matched to a gene; V was cut back by 10 bases and J by 3 bases. CDR3 sequence (DNA): TGTGCCACGAGCGGGACAGAGGGTATACACACTGAAGCTTTCTTT. Protein: CATSGTEGIHTEAFF.

The chain combines TRBV21-1 with TRBJ2-1; TRBD2 is the table's D call and was not checked against the DNA. TRBV21-1 is a pseudogene locus. The CDR3 spans 14 residues. Here the CDR3 DNA reads TGTGCCAGCAGCGCATTCCGACTGGACAATGAGCAGTTCTTC. Translated: CASSAFRLDNEQFF.

For the CDR3, the DNA is TGTGCCAGCAGCACCCGATGGGGGGGGGACACTGAAGCTTTCTTT. Protein: CASSTRWGGDTEAFF. The chain has TRBV7-9 and TRBJ1-1, with D perhaps matching TRBD1 (5 bases). Germline lookup yields CDR1 SEHNR and CDR2 FQNEAQ (reference sequence). V lost 5 bases and J lost 3, with 16 bases in between. The CDR3 totals 15 residues. The whole variable domain, remainder taken from reference TRBV7-9 and TRBJ1-1, is DTGVSQNPRHKITKRGQNVTFRCDPISEHNRLYWYRQTLGQGPEFLTYFQNEAQLEKSRLLSDRFSAERPKGSFSTLEIQRTEQGDSAMYLCASSTRWGGDTEAFFGQGTRLTVV.

V and J are TRBV28 and TRBJ1-4; 10 positions agree with TRBD1. This CDR3 has 18 residues. CDR1 and CDR2 (germline): MDHEN, SYDVKM. V shed 3 bases, J shed 6 bases, and the junction held 13 bases outside the gene matches. CDR3 nucleotides: TGTGCCAGCAGTTTGATCTGGGACAGGGGACCCAATGATGAAAAACTGTTTTTT. It is translated as CASSLIWDRGPNDEKLFF.

This chain links TRBV4-1 with TRBJ2-3, with D perhaps matching TRBD2 (5 bases). Germline V CDR1 and CDR2: MGHRA, YSYEKL. V was trimmed by 5 bases and J by 2 bases, leaving 11 bases between them. This CDR3 comprises 14 residues. The CDR3 sequence is CASSSSGDTDTQYF. The CDR3 DNA sequence: TGCGCCAGCAGCTCTTCCGGGGACACAGATACGCAGTATTTT.

The V call is TRBV19, the J call TRBJ1-1; 9 bases fit TRBD1. This CDR3 is 12 amino acids long. The germline V gene has CDR1 LNHDA and CDR2 SQIVND (reference sequence). Unmatched junction bases numbered 4, after V lost 4 bases and J lost 10 bases. The CDR3 here is CASSTGQGRAFF. CDR3 DNA: TGTGCCAGTAGTACCGGACAGGGGAGAGCTTTCTTT.